These T cell receptor beta chains were read from a single sample in a study of T cell responses to AZD1222 COVID-19 vaccine. Using immunoSEQ multiplex PCR, the repertoire was profiled, and TCRdb retains in-frame clones only, with some absent. The data show fewer than 180,000 clones, roughly 94% seen once. Sequenced here: peripheral blood, sampled on day 0 of AZD1222 vaccination. The receptor set was obtained from an adult in good health. CDR3s include the opening cysteine and the closing phenylalanine or tryptophan. The order of the fields is CDR3 length, D gene, V gene, J gene, clone size, CDR3 DNA, CDR3 protein. D genes are given only for firm matches. The listing skips clone size in some rows; elsewhere it reads once, few, many or a size class.

>13|-|TRBV4-1|TRBJ1-2|-
TGCGCCAGCAGCCAAGGGTGGGCCTATGGCTACACCTTC
CASSQGWAYGYTF
>15|TRBD2|TRBV19|TRBJ2-3|-
TGTGCCAGTAGTATAGCTAGCGGGGGGGCAAATACGCAGTATTTT
CASSIASGGANTQYF
>15|-|TRBV7-2|TRBJ2-5|-
TGTGCCAGCACCGGGGGCGGGGGAAGCCGGGAGACCCAGTACTTC
CASTGGGGSRETQYF
>11|-|TRBV11-3|TRBJ1-2|-
TGTGCCAGCAGCTACACTAGGGGCTACACCTTC
CASSYTRGYTF
>14|-|TRBV10-3|TRBJ1-1|-
TGTGCCATCAGTGCGGGCAGCCAATCCACTGAAGCTTTCTTT
CAISAGSQSTEAFF
>12|-|TRBV27|TRBJ1-2|-
TGTGCCAGCAGTCGTGGGCCCGGTGGCTACACCTTC
CASSRGPGGYTF
>12|-|TRBV11-1|TRBJ1-1|-
TGTGCCAGCAGCTTCGACCGTGAAGAAGCTTTCTTT
CASSFDREEAFF
>14|-|TRBV18|TRBJ2-6|-
TGTGCCAGCTCACCACTTCGGGGAGCCAACGTCCTGACTTTC
CASSPLRGANVLTF
>14|TRBD1|TRBV19|TRBJ1-2|-
TGTGCCAGTAGGGACAGGTTGCGTGGCTATGGCTACACCTTC
CASRDRLRGYGYTF
>15|-|TRBV7-2|TRBJ1-6|once
TGTGCCAGCAGCTTATTACGGTCGGATAATTCACCCCTCCACTTT
CASSLLRSDNSPLHF
>18|TRBD1|TRBV30|TRBJ1-6|-
TGTGCCTGGGTTCCGGCAGGGGGGATCCCCTCCTATAATTCACCCCTCCACTTT
CAWVPAGGIPSYNSPLHF
>10|-|TRBV7-2|TRBJ2-1|-
TGTGCCAGCAGCTTCAATGAGCAGTTCTTC
CASSFNEQFF
>14|TRBD1|TRBV5-4|TRBJ1-2|once
TGTGCCAGCAGCCCGGGGACAGGGTCCTATGGCTACACCTTC
CASSPGTGSYGYTF
>14|-|TRBV7-9|TRBJ2-2|-
TGTGCCAGCAGCTTCCCAGGGAACACCGGGGAGCTGTTTTTT
CASSFPGNTGELFF
>14|TRBD1|TRBV15|TRBJ1-1|-
TGTGCCACCAGCTCCCGGGACAGGGTCACTGAAGCTTTCTTT
CATSSRDRVTEAFF
>15|-|TRBV4-1|TRBJ1-4|-
TGCGCCAGCAGCCAACCTGGACAGATTAATGAAAAACTGTTTTTT
CASSQPGQINEKLFF
>14|TRBD1|TRBV5-1|TRBJ1-3|-
TGCGCCAGCAGCTTCGGACAGGGGGGAAACACCATATATTTT
CASSFGQGGNTIYF
>14|TRBD1|TRBV7-9|TRBJ1-5|-
TGTGCCAGCAGTCCACAGGGGGGCAATCAGCCCCAGCATTTT
CASSPQGGNQPQHF
>16|TRBD1|TRBV4-1|TRBJ2-1|-
TGCGCCAGCAGCCAAGATAGGGGGCCGGCCTACAATGAGCAGTTCTTC
CASSQDRGPAYNEQFF
>10|-|TRBV18|TRBJ1-4|-
TGTGCCAGCTCGCGGGGAAAACTGTTTTTT
CASSRGKLFF
>16|TRBD2|TRBV7-9|TRBJ2-1|-
TGTGCCAGCAGCCGTACAAGCGGGAGGGCCTACAATGAGCAGTTCTTC
CASSRTSGRAYNEQFF
>16|TRBD2|TRBV11-2|TRBJ2-3|-
TGTGCCAGCACCCCCTCGCGTAGCGGGAGGACAGATACGCAGTATTTT
CASTPSRSGRTDTQYF
>14|-|TRBV19|TRBJ1-2|-
TGTGCCAGTAGTTGGTCAGGTCAAGGCTATGGCTACACCTTC
CASSWSGQGYGYTF
>15|TRBD2|TRBV7-9|TRBJ2-5|-
TGTGCCAGCAGCACGGCGGCGGGGGACCAAGAGACCCAGTACTTC
CASSTAAGDQETQYF
>15|TRBD1|TRBV5-1|TRBJ2-3|-
TGCGCCAGCAACGATCCCGCAGGGGGAACAGATACGCAGTATTTT
CASNDPAGGTDTQYF
>14|-|TRBV5-1|TRBJ2-5|once
TGCGCCAGCAGCTTGGCTTCAGGGAGGGAGACCCAGTACTTC
CASSLASGRETQYF
>13|-|TRBV5-1|TRBJ2-5|-
TGCGCCAGCAGCTTTCCAGGGAAAGAGACCCAGTACTTC
CASSFPGKETQYF
>14|-|TRBV6-2/TRBV6-3|TRBJ2-1|-
TGTGCCAGCAGTTATGGGCGGAACTACAATGAGCAGTTCTTC
CASSYGRNYNEQFF
>13|-|TRBV6-5|TRBJ1-2|-
TGTGCCAGCAGGGTCCCAGGGGCAGGCGGCTACACCTTC
CASRVPGAGGYTF
>16|-|TRBV6-5|TRBJ1-3|-
TGTGCCAGCAGTTACAATCGGGGGGCCTCCGGAAACACCATATATTTT
CASSYNRGASGNTIYF
>14|-|TRBV6-6|TRBJ1-2|-
TGTGCCAGCAGGGTAACAGCCCTTAACTATGGCTACACCTTC
CASRVTALNYGYTF
>14|-|TRBV5-5|TRBJ1-4|-
TGTGCCAGCAGCCCAATAGTGCAGAATGAAAAACTGTTTTTT
CASSPIVQNEKLFF
>15|-|TRBV11-2|TRBJ1-4|-
TGTGCCAGCAGCCGAAACAGGGTGTATAATGAAAAACTGTTTTTT
CASSRNRVYNEKLFF
>15|TRBD2|TRBV5-1|TRBJ2-1|-
TGCGCCAGCAGCTTGGACCTAGCGGGGGTGTGGGAGCAGTTCTTC
CASSLDLAGVWEQFF
>12|TRBD1|TRBV19|TRBJ1-1|-
TGTGCCGCTACAGGGGACCGGACTGAAGCTTTCTTT
CAATGDRTEAFF
>13|-|TRBV28|TRBJ2-3|-
TGTGCCAGCGGTCACTCCTACACAGATACGCAGTATTTT
CASGHSYTDTQYF
>15|-|TRBV27|TRBJ1-5|-
TGTGCCAGCAGTTTTCGAGGTTATAGCAATCAGCCCCAGCATTTT
CASSFRGYSNQPQHF